This is a list of T cell receptor beta chains from one sample in a study of T-cell memory formation after mild COVID-19. In TCRdb, the 5' RACE reads were re-called with MiXCR into one record per CDR3 protein. The table has a few hundred thousand distinct CDR3 sequences, over 15% seen once; the top ten hold 20% to 25%. Material: PBMCs or a T cell subset sorted from them (not recorded which). These receptors all stem from a man aged 18 to 30 who had mild COVID-19 (a few samples of this study predate the infection). Cell type and time point are not known. Each CDR3 is given with its conserved first and last residue. D genes are given only for firm matches. Part of the rows lack a size; the others show once, few, many or a class for expanded clones.

clone size	V gene	D gene	J gene	CDR3 protein	CDR3 DNA
.	TRBV7-3	.	TRBJ2-7	CASSLSVGGRHEQYF	TGTGCCAGCAGCTTAAGTGTCGGGGGCAGGCACGAGCAGTACTTC
.	TRBV5-6	TRBD1	TRBJ2-7	CASSHGQGAFYYEQYF	TGTGCCAGCAGCCACGGACAGGGGGCATTCTACTACGAGCAGTACTTC
many	TRBV11-2	TRBD2	TRBJ2-3	CASSSTSGAPTDTQYF	TGTGCCAGCAGCTCGACTAGCGGGGCACCCACAGATACGCAGTATTTT
few	TRBV29-1	.	TRBJ2-1	CSATGIVPSNEQFF	TGCAGCGCCACCGGGATTGTTCCCTCCAATGAGCAGTTCTTC
few	TRBV20-1	.	TRBJ1-4	CSARDRRYEKLFF	TGCAGTGCCCGTGACAGGCGTTATGAAAAACTGTTTTTT
.	TRBV20-1	TRBD2	TRBJ2-5	CSARGLASGGAGETQYF	TGCAGTGCTAGAGGATTGGCTAGCGGGGGGGCCGGGGAGACCCAGTACTTC
.	TRBV7-2	TRBD2	TRBJ2-6	CASSDGEGAGANVLTF	TGTGCCAGCAGCGATGGGGAGGGCGCTGGGGCCAACGTCCTGACTTTC
few	TRBV7-2	TRBD1	TRBJ1-2	CASSPQGANGYTF	TGTGCCAGCAGCCCCCAGGGGGCAAATGGCTACACCTTC
.	TRBV7-2	TRBD1	TRBJ2-1	CASSREGQGREQFF	TGTGCCAGCAGCCGTGAGGGACAGGGACGGGAGCAGTTCTTC
few	TRBV11-1	TRBD2	TRBJ2-2	CASRWSGGAVGELFF	TGTGCCAGCCGCTGGAGCGGGGGGGCCGTCGGGGAGCTGTTTTTT
few	TRBV20-1	TRBD2	TRBJ2-1	CSASRTSGGYEQFF	TGCAGTGCTAGTAGGACTAGCGGGGGCTATGAGCAGTTCTTC
few	TRBV20-1	.	TRBJ1-2	CSAPLQDSSGYTF	TGCAGTGCTCCCCTTCAAGACTCCAGTGGCTACACCTTC
.	TRBV7-6	TRBD2	TRBJ2-5	CASSPDTSGGETQYF	TGTGCCAGCAGCCCCGACACTAGCGGGGGTGAGACCCAGTACTTC
few	TRBV14	.	TRBJ2-1	CASSRSGYEQFF	TGTGCCAGCAGTCGTTCAGGGTATGAGCAGTTCTTC
.	TRBV25-1	.	TRBJ1-2	CASSESIFGYTF	TGTGCCAGCAGTGAAAGTATCTTTGGCTACACCTTC
.	TRBV6-6	.	TRBJ1-2	CAYGGTNYGYTF	TGTGCATACGGGGGGACTAACTATGGCTACACCTTC
many	TRBV5-1	.	TRBJ2-3	CASSLSRDPDTQYF	TGCGCCAGCAGCTTGTCCCGTGACCCAGATACGCAGTATTTT
few	TRBV12-3/TRBV12-4	.	TRBJ2-5	CASSLRDRETQYF	TGTGCCAGCAGTTTAAGGGATAGGGAGACCCAGTACTTC
.	TRBV5-1	TRBD2	TRBJ2-7	CASSPRWGAGSYEQYF	TGCGCCAGCAGCCCCCGGTGGGGAGCGGGGTCCTACGAGCAGTACTTC
few	TRBV7-9	TRBD2	TRBJ2-5	CASSPKGLAGIVETQYF	TGTGCCAGCAGCCCCAAAGGACTAGCGGGGATCGTAGAGACCCAGTACTTC
.	TRBV7-3	.	TRBJ2-2	CASSLGGGGWTGELFF	TGTGCCAGCAGCTTAGGTGGAGGGGGCTGGACCGGGGAGCTGTTTTTT
few	TRBV12-3/TRBV12-4	.	TRBJ1-6	CASTPTAHNSPLHF	TGTGCCAGCACTCCGACCGCACATAATTCACCCCTCCACTTT
.	TRBV18	.	TRBJ2-1	CASSPPGMRSYNEQFF	TGTGCCAGCTCACCTCCCGGGATGCGCTCCTACAATGAGCAGTTCTTC